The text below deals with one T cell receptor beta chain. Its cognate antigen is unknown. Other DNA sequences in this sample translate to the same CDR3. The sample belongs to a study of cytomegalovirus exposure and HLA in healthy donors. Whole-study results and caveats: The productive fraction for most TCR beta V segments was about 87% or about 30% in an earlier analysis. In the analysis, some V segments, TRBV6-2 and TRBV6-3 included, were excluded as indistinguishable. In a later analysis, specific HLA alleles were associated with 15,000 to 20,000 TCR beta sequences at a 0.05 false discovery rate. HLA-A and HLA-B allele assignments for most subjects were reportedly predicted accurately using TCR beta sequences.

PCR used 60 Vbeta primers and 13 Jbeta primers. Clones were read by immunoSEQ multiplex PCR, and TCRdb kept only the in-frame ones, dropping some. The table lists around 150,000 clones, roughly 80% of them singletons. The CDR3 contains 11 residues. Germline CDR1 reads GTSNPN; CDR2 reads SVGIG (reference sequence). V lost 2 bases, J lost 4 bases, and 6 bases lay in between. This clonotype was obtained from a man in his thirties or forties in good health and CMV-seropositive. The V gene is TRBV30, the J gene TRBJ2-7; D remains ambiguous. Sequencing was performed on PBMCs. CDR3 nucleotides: TGTGCCTGGAGTAACAGTTACGAGCAGTACTTC. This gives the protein CAWSNSYEQYF.